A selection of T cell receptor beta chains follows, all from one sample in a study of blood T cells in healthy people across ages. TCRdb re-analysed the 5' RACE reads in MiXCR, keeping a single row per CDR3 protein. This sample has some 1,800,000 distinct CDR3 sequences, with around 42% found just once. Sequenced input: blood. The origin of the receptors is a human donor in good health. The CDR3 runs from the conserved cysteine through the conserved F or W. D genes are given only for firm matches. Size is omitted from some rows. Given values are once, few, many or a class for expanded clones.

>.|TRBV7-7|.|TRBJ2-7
TGTGCCAGCAGCTTCGGGACTCAGGGCTCCTACGAGCAGTACTTC
CASSFGTQGSYEQYF
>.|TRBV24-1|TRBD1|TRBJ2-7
TGTGCCACCAGTGATCGGGGACAGGGTGGCGAGCAGTACTTC
CATSDRGQGGEQYF
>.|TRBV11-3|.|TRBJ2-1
TGTGCCAGAGAGAGGGGGTTCGAGTTCTTC
CARERGFEFF
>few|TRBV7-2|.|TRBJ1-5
TGTGCCAGCAGCGTGACCCTGGGGGGCAATCAGCCCCAGCATTTT
CASSVTLGGNQPQHF
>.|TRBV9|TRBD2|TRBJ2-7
TGTGCCAGCAGCGTAGCGGGGGGGCCGAGTGAGCAGTACTTC
CASSVAGGPSEQYF
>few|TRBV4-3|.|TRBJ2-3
TGCGCCAGCAGCCAAGATGTATTGTCCACAGATACGCAGTATTTT
CASSQDVLSTDTQYF
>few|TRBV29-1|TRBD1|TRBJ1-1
TGCAGCGCCCTGACAGGGGAAGCTTTCTTT
CSALTGEAFF
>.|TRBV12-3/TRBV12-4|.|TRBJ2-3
TGTGCCAGCAGTCCGTTCACAGGGCGAGTAACGGATACGCAGTATTTT
CASSPFTGRVTDTQYF
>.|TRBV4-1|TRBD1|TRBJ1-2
TGCGCCAGCAGCCAAACGGGACAGCGCAACTATGGCTACACCTTC
CASSQTGQRNYGYTF
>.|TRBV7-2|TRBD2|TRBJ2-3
TGTGCCAGCAGCTCCACCGGGACTAGGATTGGGGATACGCAGTATTTT
CASSSTGTRIGDTQYF
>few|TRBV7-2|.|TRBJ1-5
TGTGCCAGCAGCTTAGCGCGGACGGGGGGGGAGCCCCAGCATTTT
CASSLARTGGEPQHF
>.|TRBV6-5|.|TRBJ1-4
TGTGCCAGCAGTTACCGGAGGCCCCCGGTTGGAAAACTGTTTTTT
CASSYRRPPVGKLFF
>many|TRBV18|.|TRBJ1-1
TGTGCCAGCTCACCGGAGCTTAACACTGAAGCTTTCTTT
CASSPELNTEAFF
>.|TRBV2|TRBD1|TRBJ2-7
TGTGCCAGCCGAAAAAACATTGGGGACAGGTCAACCTACGAGCAGTACTTC
CASRKNIGDRSTYEQYF
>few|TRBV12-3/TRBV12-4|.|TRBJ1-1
TGTGCCAGCAGACAGGCAACTTTGAACACTGAAGCTTTCTTT
CASRQATLNTEAFF
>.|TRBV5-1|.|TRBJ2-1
TGCGCCAGCAGCTTGGACGGGAACACCTACAATGAGCAGTTCTTC
CASSLDGNTYNEQFF
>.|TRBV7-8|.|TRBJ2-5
TGTGCCAGCAGCTTAGCGCGAGGTGGGATGGGGGAGACCCAGTACTTC
CASSLARGGMGETQYF
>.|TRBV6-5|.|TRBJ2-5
TGTGCCACCGTGAGTGAGATGTACCAAGAGACCCAGTACTTC
CATVSEMYQETQYF
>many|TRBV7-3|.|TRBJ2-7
TGTGCCAGCAGCCTCAAGGGAAGTCCAGGCGAGCAGTACTTC
CASSLKGSPGEQYF
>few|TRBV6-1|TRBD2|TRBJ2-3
TGTGCCACCAACCCCGGGGGAGCGGGGGAGGATACGCAGTATTTT
CATNPGGAGEDTQYF
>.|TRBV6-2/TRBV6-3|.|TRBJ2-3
TGTGCCAGCAACCAGGACAGCCTAGGGGATACGCAGTATTTT
CASNQDSLGDTQYF
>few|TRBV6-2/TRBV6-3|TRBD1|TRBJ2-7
TGTGCCAGCAGCGACAGGGTTGGGTCCTACGAGCAGTACTTC
CASSDRVGSYEQYF
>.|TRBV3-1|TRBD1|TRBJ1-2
TGTGCCAGCAGCCAAGATCCCTTGGGGACAGCCCTTACTAACTATGGCTACACCTTC
CASSQDPLGTALTNYGYTF
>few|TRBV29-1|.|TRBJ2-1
TGCAGCGTTGGACGGACCGACTGGAATGAGCAGTTCTTC
CSVGRTDWNEQFF
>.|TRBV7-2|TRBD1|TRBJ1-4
TGTGCCAGCAGCCTGACAGGGTTTTTACTGTTTTTT
CASSLTGFLLFF
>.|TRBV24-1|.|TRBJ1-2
TGTGCCACCAGTGACCTAATCAGGTCCACCTTC
CATSDLIRSTF
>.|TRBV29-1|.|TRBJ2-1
TGCAGCGTTTATAAGAATTGGAGGCAGTTCTTC
CSVYKNWRQFF
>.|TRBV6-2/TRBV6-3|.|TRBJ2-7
TGTGCCAGCACGGACGGGGTGGGCGAGCAGTACTTC
CASTDGVGEQYF
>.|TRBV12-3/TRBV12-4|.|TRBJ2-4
TGTGCCAGCACCCCCCGCACAATCCAAAACATTCAGTACTTC
CASTPRTIQNIQYF
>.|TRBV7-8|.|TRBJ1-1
TGTGCCAGCAGCTTATGGGGTGAGGGCGCTGAAGCTTTCTTT
CASSLWGEGAEAFF
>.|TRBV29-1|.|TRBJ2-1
TGCAGCGTTCCCGCCACGGAGTGCAATGAGCAGTTCTTC
CSVPATECNEQFF
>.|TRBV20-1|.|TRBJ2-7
TGCAGTGCTAGGGAACAGGGTTATCTCTACGAGCAGTACTTC
CSAREQGYLYEQYF
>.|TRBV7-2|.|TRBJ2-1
TGTGCCAGCAGCTCCCTTCCTCGGGGGTACGCGTACGAGCAGTTCTTC
CASSSLPRGYAYEQFF
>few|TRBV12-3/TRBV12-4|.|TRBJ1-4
TGTGCCAGCAGACACGACGACTTTAGGGAAAAACTGTTTTTT
CASRHDDFREKLFF
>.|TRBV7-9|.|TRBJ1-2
TGTGCCAGCAGCCTTCCTGAGGGGAACTATGGCTACACCTTC
CASSLPEGNYGYTF
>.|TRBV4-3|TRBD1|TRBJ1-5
TGCGCCAGCAGCCAAGATAGGTCGACAGGGGGGAGGTATCGGCCCCAGCATTTT
CASSQDRSTGGRYRPQHF
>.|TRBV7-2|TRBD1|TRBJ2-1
TGTGCCAGCAGCGACAGACAGGGTCCCTTCTACGAGCAGTTCTTC
CASSDRQGPFYEQFF